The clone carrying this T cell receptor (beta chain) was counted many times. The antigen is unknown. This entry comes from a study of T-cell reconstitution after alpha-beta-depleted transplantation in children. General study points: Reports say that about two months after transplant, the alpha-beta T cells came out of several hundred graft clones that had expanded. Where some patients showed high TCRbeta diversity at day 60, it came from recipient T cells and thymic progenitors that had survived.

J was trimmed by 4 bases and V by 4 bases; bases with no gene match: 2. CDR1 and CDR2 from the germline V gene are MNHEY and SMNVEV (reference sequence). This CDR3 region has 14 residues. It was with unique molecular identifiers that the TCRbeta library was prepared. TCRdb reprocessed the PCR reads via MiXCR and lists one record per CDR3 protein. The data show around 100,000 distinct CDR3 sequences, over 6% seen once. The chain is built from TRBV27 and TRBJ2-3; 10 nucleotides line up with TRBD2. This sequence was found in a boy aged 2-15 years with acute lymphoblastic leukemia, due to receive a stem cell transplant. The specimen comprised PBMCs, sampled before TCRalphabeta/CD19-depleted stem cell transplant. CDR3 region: CASSSAGGADTQYF. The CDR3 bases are TGTGCCAGCAGTTCAGCGGGGGGGGCAGATACGCAGTATTTT.